These 22 T cell receptor beta chains originate from one sample sequenced in a study of blood T cell repertoires in COVID-19. TCRdb's table, derived via immunoSEQ multiplex PCR, lists solely in-frame clones and lacks some. The sample holds 50,000 to 65,000 clones, around 74% seen once. Sequenced material: peripheral blood. All receptors come from an elderly woman with acute or convalescent COVID-19.

The chain combines TRBV7-2 with TRBJ1-3; weak D call: TRBD1 (5 bases). This CDR3 contains 15 residues. Trimming stripped 4 bases from V and 0 bases from J, with 10 bases between. Germline-derived CDR1 and CDR2 are SGHTA and FQGNSA. CDR3 region: CASSSGLASGNTIYF. The CDR3 DNA is TGTGCCAGCAGCTCGGGACTCGCCTCTGGAAACACCATATATTTT.

V usage is TRBV29-1 and J usage is TRBJ1-4; 7 nucleotides agree with TRBD1. Unmatched junction bases numbered 7, after V lost 6 bases and J lost 3 bases. This CDR3 has 14 residues. Germline CDR1 reads SQVTM; CDR2 reads ANQGSEA. The chain's CDR3 is CSVYTGVANEKLFF. Written as DNA, the CDR3 is TGCAGCGTGTATACAGGGGTGGCTAATGAAAAACTGTTTTTT.

This clone showed up just once. V and J are TRBV19 and TRBJ1-3, with 8 nucleotides matching TRBD1. Trimming cost V 6 bases and J 4 bases; bases outside gene matches: 5. Germline CDR1 LNHDA, CDR2 SQIVND (reference sequence). The CDR3 is made up of 14 amino acids. CDR3 nucleotides: TGTGCCAGTAGGAAACAGGGGGTCGGAAACACCATATATTTT. This gives the protein CASRKQGVGNTIYF.

In this sample, this clone turned up a few times. The gene calls are TRBV30 and TRBJ1-5, with D perhaps matching TRBD1 (5 bases). The CDR3 runs to 13 residues. Germline assignment: CDR1 GTSNPN and CDR2 SVGIG (reference sequence). With 0 bases removed from V and 11 bases from J, the gap between germline ends came to 14 bases. The CDR3 DNA sequence: TGTGCCTGGAGTGTGGGGGTTTGGGGGGCCCAGCATTTT. Translation: CAWSVGVWGAQHF.

The V call is TRBV28, the J call TRBJ2-7, with TRBD1 as a possible D gene (5 bases). The CDR3 has 14 amino acids. V shed 5 bases and J shed 3 bases, with 14 bases lying between them. Germline V gene sequence: CDR1 MDHEN, CDR2 SYDVKM. CDR3 sequence reads: CASSPYWQGYEQYF. Written as DNA, the CDR3 is TGTGCCAGCAGTCCCTACTGGCAGGGCTACGAGCAGTACTTC.

The chain recombines TRBV19 with TRBJ2-2, with TRBD1 matching 8 bases. The V gene's germline CDR1 is LNHDA and CDR2 SQIVND (reference sequence). The trim removed 7 bases at V and 1 base at J, leaving 2 bases unmatched. CDR3 size: 14 residues. CDR3 bases: TGTGCCAGTATCGACAGGGGGAACACCGGGGAGCTGTTTTTT. This codes for CASIDRGNTGELFF.

This chain connects TRBV6-5 to TRBJ1-6, with 7 bases identical to TRBD1. The CDR3 length is 15 residues. V was clipped by 8 bases and J by 7 bases; unmatched bases: 11. Germline CDR1 is MNHEY and CDR2 is SVGAGI. The CDR3 region has the DNA TGTGCCAGCGGGGGGACAGTGGGATCAAATTCACCCCTCCACTTT. Translated, it gives CASGGTVGSNSPLHF.

The gene calls are TRBV28 and TRBJ1-1; the D gene is possibly TRBD1 (6 bases). CDR3 length: 14 residues. Trimming pared 2 bases from V and 1 base from J, leaving 8 bases between. Germline V gene sequence: CDR1 MDHEN, CDR2 SYDVKM. In DNA, the CDR3 is TGTGCCAGCAGTTTAGGGGGGGCGAACACTGAAGCTTTCTTT. It codes for CASSLGGANTEAFF.

V is TRBV5-1 and J is TRBJ2-7; possible D gene TRBD2, 6 bases. Germline lookup yields CDR1 SGHRS and CDR2 YFSETQ. The CDR3 length is 14 residues. V lost 4 bases, J lost 5 bases, and 16 bases lay in between. CDR3 amino acids: CASSPRLESNEQYF. Here the CDR3 DNA reads TGCGCCAGCAGCCCCCGACTAGAAAGCAACGAGCAGTACTTC.

The rearrangement uses TRBV7-8 and TRBJ1-5, with TRBD1 identical over 8 bases. The V and J ends lost 2 bases and 7 bases, in that order; junction bases with no gene match: 4. CDR1 and CDR2 (germline): SGHVS, FQNEAQ. CDR3 length: 14 amino acids. CDR3 nucleotides: TGTGCCAGCAGCTTAAGACAGGGGATCCAGCCCCAGCATTTT. It yields the protein CASSLRQGIQPQHF.

The chain uses TRBV7-9 and TRBJ1-1; perhaps TRBD1 as D (5 bases). The CDR3 totals 14 residues. The germline V gene has CDR1 SEHNR and CDR2 FQNEAQ (reference sequence). The V and J ends lost 7 bases and 10 bases respectively, with 22 bases between them. CDR3: CASNAGILLQGAFF. The CDR3 DNA reads TGTGCCAGCAACGCAGGGATCCTCCTTCAAGGAGCTTTCTTT.

Ten or more counts support this clone. The rearrangement joins TRBV18 to TRBJ2-3, with D uncertain. Trimming shortened V by 3 bases and J by 2 bases, and 9 bases separated the two germline ends. The CDR3 contains 14 residues. CDR1 is KGHSH and CDR2 is LQKENI in the germline V gene. DNA of the CDR3: TGTGCCAGCTCACCCCCCCAGGCCACAGATACGCAGTATTTT. The encoded protein is CASSPPQATDTQYF. Variable domain in full (rest from reference TRBV18 and TRBJ2-3): NAGVMQNPRHLVRRRGQEARLRCSPMKGHSHVYWYRQLPEEGLKFMVYLQKENIIDESGMPKERFSAEFPKEGPSILRIQQVVRGDSAAYFCASSPPQATDTQYFGPGTRLTVL.

This clone was picked up one time. The V call is TRBV7-9, the J call TRBJ1-2, with a possible D match to TRBD1 (6 bases). Trimming stripped 5 bases from V and 3 bases from J, with 13 bases between. This CDR3 is built from 14 residues. Germline CDR1 and CDR2: SEHNR and FQNEAQ (reference sequence). The DNA of the CDR3 is TGTGCCAGCAGCCGGACAGAGTCCGACTATGGCTACACCTTC. Translation gives CASSRTESDYGYTF.

This sequence joins TRBV27 and TRBJ2-7, with TRBD2 matching 13 bases. V trimming: 1 base; J trimming: 5 bases; junction bases outside the gene matches: 8. Germline V gives CDR1 MNHEY, CDR2 SMNVEV (reference sequence). The CDR3 runs to 17 residues. As DNA, the CDR3 is TGTGCCAGCAGTTTATATGGCGGACTAGCGGGAGCGGACGAGCAGTACTTC. The encoded protein is CASSLYGGLAGADEQYF.

For the CDR3, the DNA is TGTGCCTGGAGTAGCGCGGGACAGGGGGCTGAAAAACTGTTTTTT. Amino acid sequence: CAWSSAGQGAEKLFF. The chain links TRBV30 to TRBJ1-4; 12 nucleotides agree with TRBD1. V shed 2 bases and J 7 bases; nucleotides not matched to a gene: 5. This CDR3 is built from 15 residues. Per the germline V gene, CDR1 is GTSNPN and CDR2 is SVGIG (reference sequence).

The rearrangement links TRBV9 to TRBJ1-1; no firm D call. From germline, CDR1 is SGDLS and CDR2 YYNGEE. With 0 bases removed from V and 7 bases from J, the gap between germline ends came to 10 bases. There are 13 residues in the CDR3. CDR3 loop: CASSVGPGSEAFF. CDR3 DNA sequence: TGTGCCAGCAGCGTAGGGCCGGGGAGTGAAGCTTTCTTT.

The chain has TRBV5-1 and TRBJ1-1, with TRBD1 identical over 9 bases. The CDR3 consists of 17 residues. Germline V CDR1 and CDR2: SGHRS, YFSETQ. Trimming at V came to 1 base and at J to 4 bases, leaving 11 bases not matched to a gene. Written as DNA, the CDR3 is TGCGCCAGCAGCTTGACCCAATTGGGACAGGGAATCACTGAAGCTTTCTTT. Protein product: CASSLTQLGQGITEAFF.

The genes are TRBV6-2 or TRBV6-3 and TRBJ2-1; the D gene is possibly TRBD2 (5 bases). V lost 2 bases to trimming and J lost 10 bases, with 12 bases between them. Germline V gives CDR1 MNHEY, CDR2 SVGEGT. This CDR3 spans 13 amino acids. The CDR3 DNA reads as TGTGCCAGCAGTTACGTCCAGGACTCAGAGCAGTTCTTC. This sequence encodes CASSYVQDSEQFF.

V usage is TRBV6-5 and J usage is TRBJ2-1, with 10 positions matching TRBD2. The V segment lost 2 bases and the J segment 6 bases; nucleotides outside the gene matches: 7. CDR1 is MNHEY, CDR2 SVGAGI, per germline. This CDR3 has 16 amino acids. CDR3 loop: CASSYPRLAGANEQFF. DNA of the CDR3: TGTGCCAGCAGTTACCCCCGGCTAGCGGGAGCCAATGAGCAGTTCTTC.

This chain joins TRBV4-3 and TRBJ1-1; possible D gene TRBD1, 5 bases. This CDR3 has 14 residues. CDR1 is LGHNA and CDR2 is YSLEER in the germline V gene. Trimming stripped 4 bases from V and 0 bases from J, with 9 bases between. The CDR3 DNA reads as TGCGCCAGCAGCCCGCGGGGCATGAACACTGAAGCTTTCTTT. Its translation: CASSPRGMNTEAFF.

The table lists this clone with a count of one. The chain has TRBV12-5 and TRBJ2-1, with 11 bases fitting TRBD2. V lost 6 bases, J lost 2 bases, and 6 bases stayed unmatched. The CDR3 runs 16 residues. Germline CDR1 is LGHNT and CDR2 is FRNRAP. The CDR3: CASGKIAGGPYNEQFF. CDR3 in DNA: TGTGCTAGTGGGAAAATAGCGGGAGGGCCCTACAATGAGCAGTTCTTC. The full variable domain, its missing parts supplied by reference TRBV12-5 and TRBJ2-1, is DARVTQTPRHKVTEMGQEVTMRCQPILGHNTVFWYRQTMMQGLELLAYFRNRAPLDDSGMPKDRFSAEMPDATLATLKIQPSEPRDSAVYFCASGKIAGGPYNEQFFGPGTRLTVL.

This chain uses TRBV6-1 with TRBJ2-2, with TRBD1 matching over 8 bases. With V trimmed by 10 bases and J by 7 bases, 14 bases remained unmatched. This CDR3 spans 15 amino acids. The germline V gene has CDR1 MNHNS and CDR2 SASEGT. CDR3: CATCYGRGRIGELFF. Here the CDR3 DNA reads TGTGCCACGTGCTATGGCAGGGGGCGGATCGGGGAGCTGTTTTTT.